The 26 T cell receptor beta chains given below trace back to one sample, sequenced in a study of CD8 T cells in ankylosing spondylitis. From the 5' RACE reads, TCRdb called clonotypes with MiXCR, one entry per CDR3 protein. The table lists fewer than 250,000 distinct CDR3 sequences, 10% to 13% of them singletons. What was sequenced was blood, either unsorted or a sorted T cell fraction (not recorded which). These receptors originate from a male donor with ankylosing spondylitis or in good health (not recorded which).

This clonotype came up many times. The chain employs TRBV5-1 and TRBJ2-3; D uncertain. Germline lookup yields CDR1 SGHRS and CDR2 YFSETQ. V was shortened by 5 bases and J by 6 bases, with 10 bases between the two germline ends. The length of the CDR3 is 12 residues. CDR3 nucleotide sequence: TGCGCCAGCAGAACCACCATGGATACGCAGTATTTT. Its protein is CASRTTMDTQYF.

The genes are TRBV12-3 or TRBV12-4 and TRBJ1-5, with 8 bases aligning to TRBD1. CDR3 length: 16 amino acids. The J segment lost 4 bases and the V segment lost 5 bases, leaving 10 bases of the junction unmatched. DNA for the CDR3: TGTGCCAGCAGTCCATTCGACAGGGGTCGAAATCAGCCCCAGCATTTT. This sequence encodes CASSPFDRGRNQPQHF.

This clonotype was picked up many times. The rearrangement links TRBV12-3 or TRBV12-4 to TRBJ1-2, with 7 bases aligning to TRBD1. The length of the CDR3 is 14 residues. V dropped 6 bases and J dropped 6; count of bases not matched to a gene: 10. In DNA, the CDR3 is TGTGCCAGCAGCCCTAACAGGGGTTCGGATGGCTACACCTTC. It translates to CASSPNRGSDGYTF.

This clonotype was seen a few times. The chain carries TRBV7-9 and TRBJ2-1; D remains unclear. Per germline, CDR1 SEHNR and CDR2 FQNEAQ (reference sequence). This CDR3 has 17 residues. The V end was cut by 8 bases, the J end by 0 bases, with 20 bases between. The CDR3 nucleotides read TGTGCCAGCGCCTTCCAATTGACGGAGAGCTCCTACAATGAGCAGTTCTTC. Translated: CASAFQLTESSYNEQFF.

At least ten counts were recorded for this clonotype. The chain recombines TRBV5-1 with TRBJ2-7; 7 bases line up with TRBD1. With 3 bases clipped from V and 3 bases from J, the junction kept 3 bases outside the gene matches. From germline, CDR1 is SGHRS and CDR2 YFSETQ. This CDR3 is 13 amino acids long. Here the CDR3 reads CASSSGQYYEQYF. CDR3 DNA: TGCGCCAGCAGCTCGGGACAGTACTACGAGCAGTACTTC.

This clonotype was picked up many times. The chain links TRBV7-2 to TRBJ2-3; D unresolved. CDR3 length equals 12 residues. V was shortened by 7 bases and J by 8 bases, with 13 bases between the two germline ends. CDR1 and CDR2 (germline): SGHTA, FQGNSA. For the CDR3, the DNA is TGTGCCAGCACCGATTTTGGCGTTACGCAGTATTTT. Translation: CASTDFGVTQYF.

This clonotype has at least ten counts. J is TRBJ2-1 and V is TRBV5-1, with 7 bases lining up with TRBD1. Germline loops: CDR1 SGHRS, CDR2 YFSETQ. With 4 bases clipped from V and 0 bases from J, the junction kept 1 base outside the gene matches. This CDR3 is built from 14 residues. CDR3 residues: CASSRDSSYNEQFF. CDR3 sequence (DNA): TGCGCCAGCAGCCGGGACAGCTCCTACAATGAGCAGTTCTTC. Using reference TRBV5-1 and TRBJ2-1 for the parts outside the CDR3, the full variable domain is KAGVTQTPRYLIKTRGQQVTLSCSPISGHRSVSWYQQTPGQGLQFLFEYFSETQRNKGNFPGRFSGRQFSNSRSEMNVSTLELGDSALYLCASSRDSSYNEQFFGPGTRLTVL.

The V and J genes are TRBV6-5 and TRBJ1-1; TRBD1 agrees at 7 bases. Trimming took 4 bases from V and 4 from J; bases not matched to a gene: 9. Per the germline V gene, CDR1 is MNHEY and CDR2 is SVGAGI. CDR3 size: 15 residues. In nucleotides, the CDR3 is TGTGCCAGCAGTTCCGGGACAGACCAGAGCACTGAAGCTTTCTTT. Amino acid sequence: CASSSGTDQSTEAFF.

The chain links TRBV7-2 to TRBJ1-2, with D hard to call. Germline V gene data show CDR1 as SGHTA and CDR2 as FQGNSA. This CDR3 region has 12 residues. Trimming left V 5 bases short and J 8 bases short, with 12 bases between. CDR3 sequence: CASSPDVGGYTF. The CDR3 region has the DNA TGTGCCAGCAGCCCGGACGTCGGCGGCTACACCTTC.

In DNA form, the CDR3 reads TGTGCCAGCAGCTTCGACTTCGGGGGGGGCGAATTACTCAACACTGAAGCTTTCTTT. Translated: CASSFDFGGGELLNTEAFF. The rearrangement uses TRBV11-1 and TRBJ1-1, with D possibly matching TRBD1 (6 bases). Germline V gene sequence: CDR1 SGHAT, CDR2 FQDESV (reference sequence). The CDR3 is 19 amino acids. The V and J ends lost 3 bases and 2 bases respectively, with 25 bases between them.

As for this clonotype: A clone one base away is much larger, so this may be a read error. The chain recombines TRBV4-2 with TRBJ2-2; 9 positions match TRBD2. With V trimmed by 7 bases and J by 4 bases, 19 bases remained unmatched. This CDR3 has 19 residues. The V gene's germline CDR1 is LGHNA and CDR2 YNFKEQ. In DNA form, the CDR3 reads TGTGCCAGCAACCGAGAAGGGAGCCTAGCGGGAATGGGCACCGGGGAGCTGTTTTTT. Translated: CASNREGSLAGMGTGELFF.

This clonotype was picked up a small number of times. CDR3 protein: CACSRRGGPNTEAFF. CDR3 in DNA: TGTGCCTGCTCGAGGCGGGGGGGCCCGAACACTGAAGCTTTCTTT. The chain carries TRBV30 and TRBJ1-1, with D possibly matching TRBD1 (6 bases). V was cut by 6 bases and J by 1 base, with 18 bases left in between. The CDR3 extends over 15 amino acids. Per germline, CDR1 GTSNPN and CDR2 SVGIG (reference sequence).

There are many counts of this clonotype. The V gene is TRBV12-3 or TRBV12-4, the J gene TRBJ2-5; 9 bases fit TRBD2. The CDR3 totals 14 residues. V lost 5 bases to trimming and J lost 5 bases; unmatched junction nucleotides: 6. CDR3 region: CASSAAGGPETQYF. The CDR3 nucleotides are TGTGCCAGCAGTGCAGCGGGGGGCCCGGAGACCCAGTACTTC.

This clonotype was observed at least ten times. The V gene is TRBV5-1, the J gene TRBJ1-1, with D unresolved. CDR3 size: 15 residues. Germline V gene data show CDR1 as SGHRS and CDR2 as YFSETQ. V was pared by 4 bases and J by 2 bases, with 15 bases between. This CDR3 is CASSLRAAINTEAFF. The CDR3 region has the DNA TGCGCCAGCAGCCTTAGAGCAGCGATTAACACTGAAGCTTTCTTT.

The chain is built from TRBV7-9 and TRBJ1-5; unclear D gene. The CDR3 sequence is 16 residues long. V lost 2 bases and J lost 1, with 12 bases in between. The germline V gene encodes CDR1 SEHNR and CDR2 FQNEAQ (reference sequence). The CDR3 sequence is CASSLSSPISNQPQHF. DNA of the CDR3: TGTGCCAGCAGCTTATCATCACCGATAAGCAATCAGCCCCAGCATTTT.

This clonotype was seen ten or more times. The chain couples TRBV12-3 or TRBV12-4 to TRBJ1-2; no definite D call. CDR3 length: 15 amino acids. Trimming took off 0 bases at V and 4 bases at J, with 12 bases between the two ends. The CDR3 DNA is TGTGCCAGCAGTTTAGCGCTAGGGATCGGCTATGGCTACACCTTC. Its protein is CASSLALGIGYGYTF.

This clonotype was seen ten or more times. The chain has TRBV9 and TRBJ2-3, with 10 bases matching TRBD2. Germline assignment: CDR1 SGDLS and CDR2 YYNGEE. This CDR3 spans 15 amino acids. The V gene end was trimmed by 2 bases and the J gene end by 3 bases; junction bases not matched to a gene: 3. CDR3 bases: TGTGCCAGCAGCGTCGCTAGCGGGAGAACAGATACGCAGTATTTT. This gives the protein CASSVASGRTDTQYF.

V usage is TRBV7-2 and J usage is TRBJ1-6; D unresolved. The CDR3 extends over 14 amino acids. CDR1 and CDR2 (germline): SGHTA, FQGNSA. With 1 base removed from V and 8 bases from J, the gap between germline ends came to 9 bases. The CDR3 loop reads CASSLEIWDSPLHF. As DNA, the CDR3 is TGTGCCAGCAGCTTAGAGATTTGGGATTCACCCCTCCACTTT.

This clonotype was seen repeatedly, ten times or more. The chain recombines TRBV20-1 with TRBJ1-1, with 9 nucleotides matching TRBD1. Germline CDR1 DFQATT, CDR2 SNEGSKA (reference sequence). V trimming: 3 bases; J trimming: 3 bases; junction bases outside the gene matches: 5. The CDR3 extends over 14 amino acids. The CDR3 reads CSASRDREDTEAFF. The CDR3 DNA reads as TGCAGTGCTAGCCGGGACAGGGAGGACACTGAAGCTTTCTTT.

The chain recombines TRBV20-1 with TRBJ2-3; D may correspond to TRBD1 or TRBD2 (5 bases each). Germline CDR1 reads DFQATT; CDR2 reads SNEGSKA (reference sequence). The CDR3 extends over 16 amino acids. V gave up 1 base and J gave up 3 bases, with 17 bases separating them. The DNA of the CDR3 is TGCAGTGCTAGAGGCCCCCCGGGGCCGATGACAGATACGCAGTATTTT. Its protein is CSARGPPGPMTDTQYF.

The gene calls are TRBV4-2 and TRBJ2-7; TRBD2 is a possible D gene (5 bases). Germline V gives CDR1 LGHNA, CDR2 YNFKEQ. The V and J ends lost 4 bases and 0 bases respectively, with 16 bases between them. The CDR3 has 16 residues. The CDR3 DNA reads TGTGCCAGCAGCCCCTTGGACGGGGAGAGCTCCTACGAGCAGTACTTC. Amino acids: CASSPLDGESSYEQYF.

This clonotype appeared a few times. This sequence joins TRBV7-9 and TRBJ2-7, with 10 bases lining up with TRBD2. Germline V lookup: CDR1 SEHNR, CDR2 FQNEAQ (reference sequence). The CDR3 is 15 amino acids. J gave up 6 bases and V 2 bases, and 7 bases lay outside the gene matches. CDR3 loop: CASSLLSGGAREQYF. The CDR3 DNA reads TGTGCCAGCAGCTTACTGAGCGGGGGGGCTCGCGAGCAGTACTTC.

This clonotype occurred many times. The J gene is TRBJ2-1, the V gene TRBV20-1; TRBD2 aligns across 10 bases. Germline CDR1 reads DFQATT; CDR2 reads SNEGSKA (reference sequence). The CDR3 covers 14 residues. V dropped 4 bases and J dropped 8; count of bases not matched to a gene: 8. CDR3 coding DNA: TGCAGTGCTATCGCTAGCGGGGGCTGGGATGAGCAGTTCTTC. Residues: CSAIASGGWDEQFF.

As for this clonotype: A read error may explain this, as a much larger clone is one base away. The rearrangement uses TRBV10-3 and TRBJ2-1, with D maybe TRBD2 (5 bases). V lost 8 bases, J lost 6 bases, and 8 bases lay in between. This CDR3 is 11 amino acids long. CDR1 ENHRY and CDR2 SYGVKD come from the germline V gene. CDR3 sequence: CAIDRGNEQFF. CDR3 DNA sequence: TGTGCCATCGACCGGGGCAATGAGCAGTTCTTC.

This chain links TRBV30 with TRBJ2-6, with no clear D. The germline CDR1 and CDR2 sequences are GTSNPN and SVGIG (reference sequence). Trimming removed 7 bases from V and 2 bases from J, with 9 bases in between. The CDR3 covers 13 residues. CDR3 DNA: TGTGCCTCCGACGGGCCTGGGGCCAACGTCCTGACTTTC. The encoded protein is CASDGPGANVLTF.

This clonotype was counted between two and nine times. The chain is built from TRBV20-1 and TRBJ2-5; maybe TRBD2 (5 bases). The CDR3 spans 12 residues. Deletions cut 8 bases from V and 4 bases from J, with 14 bases between. Germline V gene lookup returns CDR1 DFQATT and CDR2 SNEGSKA (reference sequence). The CDR3 bases are TGCAGTCACCGGGGTAATCGAGAGACCCAGTACTTC. The encoded protein is CSHRGNRETQYF.